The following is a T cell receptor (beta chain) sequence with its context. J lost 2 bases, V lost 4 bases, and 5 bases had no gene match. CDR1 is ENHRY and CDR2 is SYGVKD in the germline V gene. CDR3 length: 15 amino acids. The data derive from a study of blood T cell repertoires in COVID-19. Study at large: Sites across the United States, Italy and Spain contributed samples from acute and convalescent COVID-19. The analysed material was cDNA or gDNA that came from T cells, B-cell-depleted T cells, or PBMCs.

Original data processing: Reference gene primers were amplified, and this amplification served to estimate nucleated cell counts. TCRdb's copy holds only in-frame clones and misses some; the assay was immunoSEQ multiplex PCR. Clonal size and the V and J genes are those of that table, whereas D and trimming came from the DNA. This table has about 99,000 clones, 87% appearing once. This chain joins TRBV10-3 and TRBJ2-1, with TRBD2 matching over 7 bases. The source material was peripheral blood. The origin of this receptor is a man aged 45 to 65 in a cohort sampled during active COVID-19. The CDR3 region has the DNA TGTGCCATCAGTGCCCAACTAGCGCCCTACAATGAGCAGTTCTTC. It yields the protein CAISAQLAPYNEQFF.